This T cell receptor beta chain was recorded in a study of blood T cell repertoires in COVID-19. Study at large: Material from acute and convalescent COVID-19 was sourced from the United States, Italy and Spain. Nucleic acid was either cDNA or gDNA, and it came from T cells, B-cell-depleted T cells, or PBMCs.

Study processing details: Estimation of nucleated cell counts was performed using reference gene primer amplification. The repertoire was sequenced with immunoSEQ multiplex PCR; TCRdb's copy has only in-frame clones and lacks some. From that table come the V and J calls and clone size; the DNA was used to work out D and trimming. There are over 100,000 clones in the sample; roughly 83% occur only once, and roughly 18% lies in the top ten. The V gene end was trimmed by 4 bases and the J gene end by 2 bases; junction bases not matched to a gene: 6. The CDR3 spans 15 residues. CDR1 is MGHRA and CDR2 is YSYEKL in the germline V gene. This clone was detected only a few times.

The receptor comes from a woman aged 60 to 75 with acute or convalescent COVID-19. Source material: peripheral blood. V gene TRBV4-1 combines with J gene TRBJ2-3, with 7 bases fitting TRBD1. The CDR3 protein is CASSPRDSYTDTQYF. The CDR3 DNA reads TGCGCCAGCAGCCCCCGGGACAGCTACACAGATACGCAGTATTTT.